These 6 T cell receptor beta chains came from one sample sequenced in a study of OX40 agonist ivuxolimab in advanced cancers. Profiling relied on immunoSEQ multiplex PCR, and the TCRdb table lists in-frame clones only, not all of them. The sample lists some 74,000 clones; roughly 78% were seen once. The sample in question was CD4+ or CD8+ T cells sorted from blood, obtained in a trial of the OX40 agonist ivuxolimab. These receptor sequences come from an adult with an advanced solid tumor such as melanoma, head and neck, liver or kidney cancer.

The J gene is TRBJ1-1, the V gene TRBV19; D is ambiguous. V gave up 3 bases and J gave up 1 base, with 9 bases separating them. Looked up from germline, CDR1 is LNHDA and CDR2 is SQIVND (reference sequence). CDR3 size: 14 residues. CDR3 DNA: TGTGCCAGTAGTATTCTCCAAGAGAACACTGAAGCTTTCTTT. Its translation is CASSILQENTEAFF.

Remarks on this clone: This sample also contains other DNA sequences that code for the same CDR3. This chain uses TRBV15 with TRBJ2-7; D is possibly TRBD2 (5 bases). The CDR3 sequence is 12 residues long. Trimming shortened V by 3 bases and J by 6 bases, and 9 bases separated the two germline ends. Germline loops: CDR1 LNHNV, CDR2 YYDKDF (reference sequence). The CDR3 protein is CATSRDSGEQYF. CDR3 nucleotides: TGTGCCACCAGCAGGGACTCTGGCGAGCAGTACTTC.

J is TRBJ1-1 and V is TRBV5-1; 8 bases line up with TRBD1. Germline trimming cut 2 bases from V and 7 bases from J; bases unmatched to any gene: 7. The CDR3 runs 14 residues. The germline V gene encodes CDR1 SGHRS and CDR2 YFSETQ. The CDR3 region is CASSFTDRDDEAFF. For the CDR3, the DNA is TGCGCCAGCAGCTTCACGGACAGGGACGATGAAGCTTTCTTT.

The V and J genes are TRBV6-5 and TRBJ2-5; TRBD1 matches 7 bases. Germline CDR1 and CDR2: MNHEY and SVGAGI. J lost 5 bases, V lost 6 bases, and 6 bases had no gene match. This CDR3 contains 13 residues. The CDR3 DNA reads as TGTGCCAGCAGACTCGGACAGGAGGAGACCCAGTACTTC. The encoded protein is CASRLGQEETQYF.

The J gene is TRBJ2-7, the V gene TRBV6-1, with 7 bases aligning to TRBD1. The CDR3 consists of 18 residues. Germline CDR1 is MNHNS and CDR2 is SASEGT. V lost 2 bases, J lost 9 bases, and 22 bases stayed unmatched. CDR3 protein: CASSELIGTAITTSWQYF. CDR3 nucleotides: TGTGCCAGCAGTGAATTGATAGGGACAGCGATTACTACGAGTTGGCAGTACTTC.

The J gene is TRBJ2-7, the V gene TRBV6-6; possibly TRBD1 or TRBD2 for D (7 bases each). The CDR3 runs 14 residues. V was cut by 6 bases and J by 7 bases, with 19 bases left in between. Germline V gene data show CDR1 as MNHNY and CDR2 as SVGAGI (reference sequence). CDR3 bases: TGTGCCAGCAGCCTTTTGGGGCAGGGGGGGGAGCAGTACTTC. Protein sequence: CASSLLGQGGEQYF.